The following is a T cell receptor beta chain sequence with its context. What it binds is unknown. This sample was taken from a study of PD-1 blockade in classical Hodgkin lymphoma. Produced via immunoSEQ multiplex PCR; TCRdb's table is partial and in-frame only. The profile shows 11,000 or so clones, about 85% of them singletons. The time point: cycle 4 day 1 (C4D1), after less than seven weeks of nivolumab. Every patient had relapsed following autologous stem cell transplantation, and cohorts differed in brentuximab vedotin exposure. The investigators isolated CD8+ T cells from thawed PBMCs using magnetic negative selection. Complete response, partial response or progressive disease constituted the best response categories observed. Study results and caveats: Individuals who commenced nivolumab within less than 1 year of ASCT were excluded. Only CD4+ TCR diversity, not CD8+, had risen significantly by C4D1. Newly diagnosed and completely responding patients shared comparable baseline diversity.

Trimming cost V 0 bases and J 3 bases, with 12 bases left between them. Germline CDR1 is LGHNA and CDR2 is YSLEER. This CDR3 region has 15 residues. Sequences were derived from CD8+ T cells from blood, sampled before the fourth cycle of nivolumab. The sequence came from a human donor with classical Hodgkin lymphoma. The donor label of this sample is uncertain. The gene calls are TRBV4-3 and TRBJ2-7; D unclear. This CDR3 is CASSQDPRLGYEQYF. CDR3 bases: TGCGCCAGCAGCCAAGATCCCAGGTTGGGCTACGAGCAGTACTTC.